This T cell receptor beta chain derives from a study of OX40 agonist ivuxolimab in advanced cancers. Study context: There were three patients with partial responses, one having hepatocellular carcinoma and two cutaneous melanoma. Overall study results and limits: CD4+ T cells averaged fewer expanded clones than CD8+ T cells. At doses 0.1 to 3.0 mg/kg, CD4+ and CD8+ clones expanded.

This CDR3 has 15 residues. V shed 5 bases and J shed 6 bases, with 16 bases lying between them. Germline-derived CDR1 and CDR2 are SGHNT and YENEEA. Libraries were prepared by immunoSEQ multiplex PCR; TCRdb keeps only in-frame clonotypes and omits some of them. This table has tens of thousands of clones, 65% to 90% appearing once. Samples were taken at baseline and on day 1 of cycles 4 and 7. In regard to this clone: Antigen unknown.

The V and J genes are TRBV11-3 and TRBJ2-2, with D possibly TRBD2 on 6 matching bases. This specimen consisted of CD4+ or CD8+ T cells sorted from blood, obtained in a trial of the OX40 agonist ivuxolimab. The TCR originated in an adult with an advanced solid tumor such as melanoma, head and neck, liver or kidney cancer. The DNA for the CDR3 is TGTGCCAGCAGCGCCCTTGGCGGGGCGTCCGGGGAGCTGTTTTTT. Its protein product is CASSALGGASGELFF.